Listed here are 23 T cell receptor beta chains from one sample, sequenced in a study of blood T cell repertoires in COVID-19. The data were produced by immunoSEQ multiplex PCR, yet TCRdb's version contains in-frame clones alone and is incomplete. The repertoire holds 110,000 to 150,000 clones, 85% seen once, with roughly 6.4% in the top ten. Sequencing used PBMCs or T cells enriched from blood (not recorded which). These TCRs come from a woman aged 40-49 years who had recovered from COVID-19.

CDR3 sequence: CATDPGTGLRGNQPQHF. CDR3 DNA: TGTGCCACCGATCCCGGGACAGGGCTGAGAGGCAATCAGCCCCAGCATTTT. The V and J genes are TRBV10-3 and TRBJ1-5, with 9 bases that match TRBD1. CDR3 length: 17 amino acids. The germline V gene encodes CDR1 ENHRY and CDR2 SYGVKD. Trimming removed 10 bases from V and 2 bases from J; junction bases left unmatched: 15.

The chain carries TRBV7-9 and TRBJ1-1; tentatively, D is TRBD1 (5 bases). The CDR3 is 12 residues long. CDR1 is SEHNR and CDR2 is FQNEAQ in the germline V gene (reference sequence). V was clipped by 1 base and J by 14 bases, with 14 bases between them. In DNA form, the CDR3 reads TGTGCCAGCAGCTTAGACAGGACATTTGGGTTCTTT. It translates to CASSLDRTFGFF.

The J gene is TRBJ2-7, the V gene TRBV7-9, with 9 positions matching TRBD2. V trimming: 1 base; J trimming: 2 bases; junction bases outside the gene matches: 3. The CDR3 contains 15 residues. The germline V gene encodes CDR1 SEHNR and CDR2 FQNEAQ (reference sequence). The CDR3 sequence: CASSLDAGGPYEQYF. The CDR3 coding sequence is TGTGCCAGCAGCTTAGATGCGGGAGGGCCCTACGAGCAGTACTTC. The whole variable domain, filled in from reference TRBV7-9 and TRBJ2-7, reads DTGVSQNPRHKITKRGQNVTFRCDPISEHNRLYWYRQTLGQGPEFLTYFQNEAQLEKSRLLSDRFSAERPKGSFSTLEIQRTEQGDSAMYLCASSLDAGGPYEQYFGPGTRLTVT.

The rearrangement uses TRBV4-1 and TRBJ2-7, with D possibly matching TRBD2 (6 bases). The V end lost 0 bases, the J end lost 2 bases, and 17 bases lay between the germline ends. Germline values: CDR1 MGHRA, CDR2 YSYEKL. The CDR3 consists of 17 residues. The CDR3, as DNA: TGCGCCAGCAGCCAAGATGTGTCCGGCGGGATCCCCTACGAGCAGTACTTC. Amino acids: CASSQDVSGGIPYEQYF.

The chain has TRBV6-5 and TRBJ2-5; tentative D call: TRBD2 (5 bases). Germline assignment: CDR1 MNHEY and CDR2 SVGAGI. Trimming stripped 6 bases from V and 5 bases from J, with 16 bases between. There are 14 residues in the CDR3. This CDR3 is CASRLPPGVETQYF. As DNA, the CDR3 is TGTGCCAGCAGACTCCCCCCCGGGGTTGAGACCCAGTACTTC.

V is TRBV5-1 and J is TRBJ1-2; TRBD1 is a possible D gene (6 bases). The CDR3 has 13 amino acids. Germline V CDR1 and CDR2: SGHRS, YFSETQ. The V end lost 0 bases, the J end lost 3 bases, and 6 bases lay between the germline ends. CDR3 residues: CASSLAGDYGYTF. The DNA for the CDR3 is TGCGCCAGCAGCTTGGCAGGGGACTATGGCTACACCTTC.

The chain is built from TRBV30 and TRBJ1-4, with D unclear. Germline loops: CDR1 GTSNPN, CDR2 SVGIG (reference sequence). CDR3 length: 14 residues. Between the trimmed V and J ends, which lost 0 bases and 4 bases, there was a span of 9 bases. The DNA for the CDR3 is TGTGCCTGGAGTGTACCCGGGAGTAATGAAAAACTGTTTTTT. This translates into CAWSVPGSNEKLFF.

The chain couples TRBV2 to TRBJ2-7, with 10 bases fitting TRBD2. CDR1 and CDR2 (germline): SNHLY, FYNNEI. This CDR3 contains 17 residues. J gave up 3 bases and V 1 base, and 9 bases lay outside the gene matches. CDR3 protein: CASSEGPSGSTYYEQYF. Here the CDR3 DNA reads TGTGCCAGCAGTGAAGGGCCTAGCGGGAGCACATACTACGAGCAGTACTTC.

The chain uses TRBV29-1 and TRBJ1-1, with 9 bases identical to TRBD1. Germline-derived CDR1 and CDR2 are SQVTM and ANQGSEA. V lost 6 bases, J lost 1 base, and 3 bases stayed unmatched. The CDR3 totals 13 residues. The CDR3 nucleotides are TGCAGCGTGACGACAGGGGGGAACACTGAAGCTTTCTTT. Protein sequence: CSVTTGGNTEAFF.

The chain is built from TRBV27 and TRBJ1-1; 7 nucleotides agree with TRBD1. Germline CDR1 and CDR2: MNHEY and SMNVEV (reference sequence). V dropped 5 bases and J dropped 1; count of bases not matched to a gene: 7. The CDR3 contains 15 residues. CDR3 bases: TGTGCCAGCAGTCCTTACAGGGGCCGGAACACTGAAGCTTTCTTT. Its translation is CASSPYRGRNTEAFF.

The V gene is TRBV29-1, the J gene TRBJ1-3, with a tentative D call TRBD1 (6 bases). Trimming left V 7 bases short and J 4 bases short, with 14 bases between. Germline values: CDR1 SQVTM, CDR2 ANQGSEA. The CDR3 spans 13 residues. The CDR3 region is CSAGGASGNTIYF. The CDR3 DNA sequence: TGCAGCGCTGGGGGGGCTTCGGGAAACACCATATATTTT.

As DNA, the CDR3 is TGTGCCAGCAGCTTAGGCGGGGCTAGCACAGATACGCAGTATTTT. Translated: CASSLGGASTDTQYF. The J gene is TRBJ2-3, the V gene TRBV11-3; the D gene is possibly TRBD2 (6 bases). CDR3 length: 15 amino acids. V dropped 1 base and J dropped 0 bases, with 8 bases sitting between them. Per the germline V gene, CDR1 is SGHNT and CDR2 is YENEEA.

This clone has just one count. The V call is TRBV2, the J call TRBJ2-1; 10 bases fit TRBD2. After removal of 6 bases from V and 9 bases from J, the junction contained 11 bases not matched to a gene. The CDR3 loop spans 15 amino acids. CDR1 and CDR2 (germline): SNHLY, FYNNEI. The CDR3 is CASSKASGSIGEQFF. CDR3 coding DNA: TGTGCCAGCAGCAAGGCTAGCGGGAGTATCGGTGAGCAGTTCTTC.

V gene TRBV18 combines with J gene TRBJ2-2, with TRBD1 matching 11 bases. Germline CDR1 is KGHSH and CDR2 is LQKENI. The CDR3 consists of 16 residues. V gave up 3 bases and J gave up 5 bases; unmatched junction bases: 5. The chain's CDR3 is CASSPLGQGATGELFF. The CDR3 DNA reads as TGTGCCAGCTCACCCCTCGGACAGGGGGCAACCGGGGAGCTGTTTTTT.

J is TRBJ2-3 and V is TRBV5-1; tentatively, D is TRBD1 (5 bases). This CDR3 has 13 residues. V was cut by 4 bases and J by 1 base, with 7 bases left in between. Germline V gene data show CDR1 as SGHRS and CDR2 as YFSETQ. CDR3 amino acids: CASSAQGTDTQYF. The CDR3 DNA is TGCGCCAGCAGCGCACAGGGCACAGATACGCAGTATTTT.

This chain joins TRBV2 and TRBJ1-2; the D gene is possibly TRBD1 (5 bases). V was clipped by 3 bases and J by 2 bases, with 13 bases between them. This CDR3 is built from 15 residues. Germline V gene data show CDR1 as SNHLY and CDR2 as FYNNEI. In DNA, the CDR3 is TGTGCCAGCAGTGAGGAGGGGCTAGCGAACTATGGCTACACCTTC. This encodes CASSEEGLANYGYTF.

The V call is TRBV18, the J call TRBJ1-3; 7 bases map to TRBD1. The CDR3 has 17 residues. Germline CDR1 reads KGHSH; CDR2 reads LQKENI. Germline trimming cut 3 bases from V and 4 bases from J; bases unmatched to any gene: 12. CDR3 sequence reads: CASSPLEATGVGNTIYF. Here the CDR3 DNA reads TGTGCCAGCTCACCTCTCGAAGCAACAGGGGTAGGAAACACCATATATTTT.

V gene TRBV18 combines with J gene TRBJ2-3; 7 bases fit TRBD2. Germline-derived CDR1 and CDR2 are KGHSH and LQKENI. The CDR3 covers 21 residues. Trimming cost V 3 bases and J 1 base; bases outside gene matches: 22. CDR3 nucleotide sequence: TGTGCCAGCTCACCCAACGGGCGCGGAATGCTAGCGGAGTACGGCACAGATACGCAGTATTTT. It encodes CASSPNGRGMLAEYGTDTQYF.

This clone has just one count. V usage is TRBV6-1 and J usage is TRBJ1-4; no clear D. V lost 3 bases and J lost 0, with 8 bases in between. CDR1 and CDR2 from the germline V gene are MNHNS and SASEGT. The CDR3 covers 15 residues. CDR3 DNA: TGTGCCAGCAGTGACCGAGCTGCAACTAATGAAAAACTGTTTTTT. Its protein is CASSDRAATNEKLFF.

This chain joins TRBV9 and TRBJ2-1; the D gene is possibly TRBD1 (5 bases). This CDR3 has 18 amino acids. Germline V gene data show CDR1 as SGDLS and CDR2 as YYNGEE. V was pared by 0 bases and J by 0 bases, with 16 bases between. The CDR3 here is CASSVDLRQPSSYNEQFF. DNA for the CDR3: TGTGCCAGCAGCGTAGACCTCAGACAGCCTAGCTCCTACAATGAGCAGTTCTTC.

This sequence joins TRBV14 and TRBJ2-1; TRBD2 matches 15 bases. V shed 4 bases and J 1 base; nucleotides not matched to a gene: 8. CDR1 is SGHDN and CDR2 is FVKESK in the germline V gene. This CDR3 is built from 19 residues. Here the CDR3 reads CASSREGLAGGPSYNEQFF. The DNA for the CDR3 is TGTGCCAGCAGCCGAGAAGGACTAGCGGGGGGGCCTTCCTACAATGAGCAGTTCTTC.

This clone is a singleton in its sample. The chain couples TRBV13 to TRBJ2-1, with 11 bases that match TRBD2. The CDR3 runs to 15 residues. Germline lookup yields CDR1 PRHDT and CDR2 FYEKMQ (reference sequence). With 10 bases clipped from V and 6 bases from J, the junction kept 11 bases outside the gene matches. This CDR3 is CATGLTGLAGNEQFF. The CDR3 DNA follows: TGTGCCACCGGCCTTACAGGACTAGCGGGCAATGAGCAGTTCTTC.

This clone was seen once. The chain combines TRBV3-1 (or the pseudogene TRBV3-2) with TRBJ1-1; the D gene is possibly TRBD1 (6 bases). Germline-derived CDR1 and CDR2 are LGHDT and YNNKEL (reference sequence). Trimming took 2 bases from V and 1 from J, leaving 8 bases between them. The CDR3 is 14 amino acids. The CDR3 here is CASSQNRENTEAFF. CDR3 coding DNA: TGTGCCAGCAGCCAAAACAGGGAGAACACTGAAGCTTTCTTT.